What follows describes a single T cell receptor (beta chain). The table came from immunoSEQ multiplex PCR; TCRdb's copy has only in-frame clones and leaves some out. This sample has hundreds of thousands of clones, with just under 90% found just once. The V gene's germline CDR1 is SGHTA and CDR2 FQGNSA. The CDR3 totals 16 residues. With 1 base removed from V and 3 bases from J, the gap between germline ends came to 15 bases. This entry belongs to a study of blood T cell repertoires in COVID-19. The sequenced material came from PBMCs or T cells enriched from blood (not recorded which). The gene calls are TRBV7-2 and TRBJ1-2; no reliable D call. This sequence originates from a woman aged 25 to 39 who had recovered from COVID-19. The chain's CDR3 is CASSLGLGRFDYGYTF. CDR3 coding DNA: TGTGCCAGCAGCTTAGGTTTAGGGAGATTCGACTATGGCTACACCTTC.